This TCR beta chain was sequenced during a study of technical replicates of blood from a handful of donors. TCRdb's table, derived via immunoSEQ multiplex PCR, lists solely in-frame clones and lacks some. This repertoire shows some 11,000 clones, about 94% found once; its top ten account for approximately 7%. This CDR3 is built from 15 residues. V was clipped by 5 bases and J by 12 bases, with 23 bases between them. The germline V gene has CDR1 SGHAT and CDR2 FQNNGV. Material: PBMCs. The origin of this receptor is a human donor in good health. The V gene is TRBV11-2, the J gene TRBJ2-1; D not resolved. The CDR3 bases are TGTGCCAGCAGCCAGTCTAGACCGAGAACAATGAGGCAGTTCTTC. Its protein product is CASSQSRPRTMRQFF.